The present T cell receptor beta chain was sequenced within a study of blood T cell repertoires in COVID-19. Overall study context: Specimens from acute and convalescent COVID-19 originated in the United States, Italy and Spain.

In the authors' methods: Estimation of nucleated cell counts relied on the amplification of reference gene primers. Profiling relied on immunoSEQ multiplex PCR, and the TCRdb table lists in-frame clones only, not all of them. From that table come the V and J calls and clone size; the DNA was used to work out D and trimming. This sample has a few hundred thousand clones, with around nine tenths found just once. Comments on this clone: One end of the junction is discordant with germline, which a read error may explain.

Looked up from germline, CDR1 is MNHEY and CDR2 is SMNVEV (reference sequence). This CDR3 has 15 residues. This TCR was recovered from a woman in her 70s with active or convalescent COVID-19. The chain carries TRBV27 and TRBJ1-1; D is undetermined. The sequenced sample consisted of peripheral blood. The CDR3 bases are TGTGCCAGCAGTCTCACCCCGTTGTACGCCGGCCGCCGGGAATTT. Translation gives CASSLTPLYAGRREF.